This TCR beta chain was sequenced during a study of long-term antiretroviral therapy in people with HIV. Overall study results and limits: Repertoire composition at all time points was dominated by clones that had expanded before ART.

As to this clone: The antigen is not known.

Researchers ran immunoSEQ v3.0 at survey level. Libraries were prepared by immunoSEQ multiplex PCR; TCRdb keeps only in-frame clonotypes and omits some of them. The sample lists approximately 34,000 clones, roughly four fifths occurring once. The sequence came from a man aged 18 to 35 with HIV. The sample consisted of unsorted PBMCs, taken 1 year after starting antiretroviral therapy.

CDR3 residues: CASSPGTSGSGDTQYF. The CDR3 DNA reads TGTGCCAGCAGCCCGGGGACTAGCGGGAGTGGGGATACGCAGTATTTT. This rearrangement joins TRBV7-3 to TRBJ2-3; 14 positions match TRBD2. The CDR3 is 16 amino acids. V trimming: 5 bases; J trimming: 6 bases; junction bases outside the gene matches: 7. Germline CDR1 reads SGHTA; CDR2 reads FQGTGA.